The following is a T cell receptor beta chain sequence with its context. The data derive from a study of T cell repertoires in cytomegalovirus infection. For the study at large: CMV infection plus the matching HLA type was flagged by public TCR beta signatures.

Trimming removed 8 bases from V and 3 bases from J; junction bases left unmatched: 4. There are 12 residues in the CDR3. One entry per CDR3 protein results from TCRdb running MiXCR on the reads. Among 85,000 to 120,000 distinct CDR3 sequences, 16% were seen once, and the ten largest hold around 8.2%. The sequencing input was PBMCs. The chain couples TRBV12-3 or TRBV12-4 to TRBJ2-7, with TRBD2 matching 7 bases. This receptor was obtained from a human donor in good health (CMV status not recorded). Some clones in this sample may be carry-over from other donors' samples. In DNA form, the CDR3 reads TGTGCCAGCGGGGGGGGGGGCTACGAGCAGTACTTC. Its protein is CASGGGGYEQYF.